Shown below are 30 T cell receptor beta chains from a single sample sequenced in a study of T cell responses to AZD1222 COVID-19 vaccine. The table came from immunoSEQ multiplex PCR; TCRdb's copy has only in-frame clones and leaves some out. Of around 120,000 clones listed, 75% to 85% are singletons. The sequencing used peripheral blood, collected 28 days after the second AZD1222 dose. All receptors come from an adult who received the AZD1222 COVID-19 vaccine.

The CDR3 DNA reads TGCGCCAGCAGCTTGGAGGGCGGGGGAGGTGAAAAACTGTTTTTT. Translation: CASSLEGGGGEKLFF. V gene TRBV5-1 combines with J gene TRBJ1-4; D may be TRBD1 (5 bases). The CDR3 totals 15 residues. Germline CDR1 and CDR2: SGHRS and YFSETQ. Trimming stripped 0 bases from V and 7 bases from J, with 13 bases between.

The V gene is TRBV6-2 or TRBV6-3, the J gene TRBJ2-1, with TRBD1 matching 8 bases. V lost 4 bases to trimming and J lost 6 bases; unmatched junction nucleotides: 5. The length of the CDR3 is 14 residues. Germline assignment: CDR1 MNHEY and CDR2 SVGEGT. The CDR3 bases are TGTGCCAGCAGTTTTTTGACAGGGGCCAATGAGCAGTTCTTC. This translates into CASSFLTGANEQFF.

The V and J genes are TRBV14 and TRBJ2-1; the match to TRBD2 covers 14 bases. CDR3 length equals 15 residues. With 4 bases clipped from V and 4 bases from J, the junction kept 0 bases outside the gene matches. Germline CDR1 reads SGHDN; CDR2 reads FVKESK. The CDR3 region is CASSRTSGRYNEQFF. CDR3 nucleotides: TGTGCCAGCAGCCGGACTAGCGGGAGGTACAATGAGCAGTTCTTC.

This clone came up a few times. V gene TRBV5-1 combines with J gene TRBJ2-2; no reliable D call. There are 16 residues in the CDR3. V gave up 0 bases and J gave up 3 bases, with 12 bases separating them. Germline V lookup: CDR1 SGHRS, CDR2 YFSETQ. The CDR3 sequence is CASSLGSMRDTGELFF. The CDR3 DNA reads as TGCGCCAGCAGCTTGGGTTCTATGCGAGACACCGGGGAGCTGTTTTTT.

This chain connects TRBV6-2 or TRBV6-3 to TRBJ2-6; 11 bases are shared with TRBD2. CDR1 and CDR2 (germline): MNHEY, SVGEGT. This CDR3 spans 18 amino acids. The junction had 5 bases not matched to a gene; V was cut back by 4 bases and J by 0 bases. This CDR3 reads CASSFGTSGYSGANVLTF. CDR3 nucleotides: TGTGCCAGCAGTTTCGGGACTAGCGGTTACTCTGGGGCCAACGTCCTGACTTTC.

The DNA for the CDR3 is TGCGCCAGCAGCCCAGTAGGGACAGGGGTGGGGAGGTACGAGCAGTACTTC. Translating gives CASSPVGTGVGRYEQYF. The chain uses TRBV5-1 and TRBJ2-7, with 10 bases fitting TRBD1. V shed 4 bases and J 4 bases; nucleotides not matched to a gene: 14. CDR1 SGHRS and CDR2 YFSETQ come from the germline V gene. The CDR3 consists of 17 residues.

This clone came up a few times. The chain couples TRBV19 to TRBJ2-2; no definite D call. CDR1 is LNHDA and CDR2 is SQIVND in the germline V gene (reference sequence). Trimming cost V 7 bases and J 2 bases, with 8 bases left between them. The CDR3 consists of 13 residues. CDR3 region: CASKGINTGELFF. CDR3 sequence (DNA): TGTGCCAGTAAGGGAATCAACACCGGGGAGCTGTTTTTT.

This chain links TRBV27 with TRBJ2-2, with a weak D call TRBD2 (6 bases). The CDR3 is 15 amino acids. The germline V gene has CDR1 MNHEY and CDR2 SMNVEV (reference sequence). Between the trimmed V and J ends, which lost 3 bases and 6 bases, there was a span of 14 bases. CDR3 sequence (DNA): TGTGCCAGCAGTTTCCGGGACTTATCCCCCGGGGAGCTGTTTTTT. This sequence encodes CASSFRDLSPGELFF.

This chain joins TRBV28 and TRBJ1-3; D is ambiguous. V was trimmed by 5 bases and J by 1 base, leaving 9 bases between them. The CDR3 has 14 residues. Germline lookup yields CDR1 MDHEN and CDR2 SYDVKM. This CDR3 is CASSEPGSGNTIYF. CDR3 DNA sequence: TGTGCCAGCAGTGAACCGGGTTCTGGAAACACCATATATTTT.

The chain uses TRBV30 and TRBJ1-2; D gene unclear. The V end lost 2 bases, the J end lost 2 bases, and 6 bases lay between the germline ends. The CDR3 has 12 residues. CDR1 and CDR2 (germline): GTSNPN, SVGIG (reference sequence). In DNA form, the CDR3 reads TGTGCCTGGAGTCGTCGGAACTATGGCTACACCTTC. This sequence encodes CAWSRRNYGYTF.

The chain employs TRBV27 and TRBJ2-3; D remains ambiguous. Trimming took 5 bases from V and 6 from J, leaving 9 bases between them. The CDR3 length is 12 residues. Germline V gene sequence: CDR1 MNHEY, CDR2 SMNVEV (reference sequence). The CDR3 region is CASSPRWDTQYF. The DNA for the CDR3 is TGTGCCAGCAGTCCGCGTTGGGATACGCAGTATTTT.

V and J are TRBV7-9 and TRBJ1-5; 10 bases are shared with TRBD1. V shed 5 bases and J 3 bases; nucleotides not matched to a gene: 7. Germline V CDR1 and CDR2: SEHNR, FQNEAQ (reference sequence). The CDR3 runs 16 residues. The CDR3 protein is CASSPGTGEYNQPQHF. Here the CDR3 DNA reads TGTGCCAGCAGCCCCGGGACAGGGGAGTACAATCAGCCCCAGCATTTT.

The V and J genes are TRBV28 and TRBJ1-4, with 7 bases identical to TRBD1. Unmatched junction bases numbered 10, after V lost 5 bases and J lost 4 bases. Germline loops: CDR1 MDHEN, CDR2 SYDVKM. There are 16 residues in the CDR3. The CDR3 region is CASSGPGTAINEKLFF. For the CDR3, the DNA is TGTGCCAGCAGTGGCCCCGGGACAGCCATTAATGAAAAACTGTTTTTT. Supplemented by reference TRBV28 and TRBJ1-4, the full variable domain reads DVKVTQSSRYLVKRTGEKVFLECVQDMDHENMFWYRQDPGLGLRLIYFSYDVKMKEKGDIPEGYSVSREKKERFSLILESASTNQTSMYLCASSGPGTAINEKLFFGSGTQLSVL.

The rearrangement uses TRBV28 and TRBJ1-2; 7 bases match TRBD1. Germline V lookup: CDR1 MDHEN, CDR2 SYDVKM. There are 14 residues in the CDR3. The V and J ends lost 6 bases and 4 bases, in that order; junction bases with no gene match: 8. CDR3 nucleotides: TGTGCCAGCAGCCCGGGACAGAACTTCTATGGCTACACCTTC. Its translation: CASSPGQNFYGYTF.

V is TRBV7-2 and J is TRBJ2-7, with 7 bases that match TRBD2. Germline CDR1 and CDR2: SGHTA and FQGNSA. This CDR3 comprises 15 residues. J lost 1 base, V lost 1 base, and 4 bases had no gene match. The CDR3: CASSLVGGISYEQYF. CDR3 DNA: TGTGCCAGCAGCTTAGTCGGGGGGATTTCCTACGAGCAGTACTTC.

The J gene is TRBJ2-5, the V gene TRBV27; 8 bases map to TRBD2. The J segment lost 2 bases and the V segment lost 5 bases, leaving 10 bases of the junction unmatched. The CDR3 runs to 16 residues. Germline V gene lookup returns CDR1 MNHEY and CDR2 SMNVEV (reference sequence). DNA for the CDR3: TGTGCCAGCAGTCCCACTTCGGGGGGGGATCAAGAGACCCAGTACTTC. Translated: CASSPTSGGDQETQYF.

The gene calls are TRBV5-1 and TRBJ2-3; TRBD1 is a possible D gene (5 bases). The CDR3 consists of 15 residues. Between the trimmed V and J ends, which lost 0 bases and 0 bases, there was a span of 8 bases. The V gene's germline CDR1 is SGHRS and CDR2 YFSETQ. The CDR3 DNA sequence: TGCGCCAGCAGCTTGGACAGGCCAAGCACAGATACGCAGTATTTT. Amino acids: CASSLDRPSTDTQYF.

This CDR3 is CASFPRGGGRSPLHF. The DNA of the CDR3 is TGTGCCAGCTTCCCCCGGGGAGGTGGGAGATCACCCCTCCACTTT. The J gene is TRBJ1-6, the V gene TRBV2; D unresolved. Germline V gene lookup returns CDR1 SNHLY and CDR2 FYNNEI. The CDR3 has 15 amino acids. V lost 8 bases to trimming and J lost 10 bases, with 21 bases between them.

The chain is built from TRBV7-9 and TRBJ1-4, with TRBD1 as a possible D gene (5 bases). Deletions cut 5 bases from V and 7 bases from J, with 17 bases between. This CDR3 comprises 15 residues. Germline V gives CDR1 SEHNR, CDR2 FQNEAQ (reference sequence). The CDR3 is CASSQNRDVGEKLFF. Here the CDR3 DNA reads TGTGCCAGCAGCCAAAACCGGGACGTGGGTGAAAAACTGTTTTTT. Drawing the rest from reference TRBV7-9 and TRBJ1-4, the complete variable domain is DTGVSQNPRHKITKRGQNVTFRCDPISEHNRLYWYRQTLGQGPEFLTYFQNEAQLEKSRLLSDRFSAERPKGSFSTLEIQRTEQGDSAMYLCASSQNRDVGEKLFFGSGTQLSVL.

The genes are TRBV5-4 and TRBJ2-7; D gene uncertain. Germline V lookup: CDR1 SGHNT, CDR2 YYREEE (reference sequence). V lost 4 bases and J 6 bases, leaving 17 bases between the germline ends. This CDR3 is 14 amino acids long. The CDR3 region has the DNA TGTGCCAGCAGCCCCCTAGGTCTAAAAGGCGAGCAGTACTTC. Residues: CASSPLGLKGEQYF.

This clone was found a few times. The genes are TRBV30 and TRBJ1-2; D not resolved. Trimming stripped 2 bases from V and 8 bases from J, with 9 bases between. CDR1 and CDR2 from the germline V gene are GTSNPN and SVGIG (reference sequence). CDR3 length equals 11 residues. DNA of the CDR3: TGTGCCTGGAGTTGGGAGGGAGGCTACACCTTC. Its translation is CAWSWEGGYTF.

The chain recombines TRBV10-3 with TRBJ1-2, with TRBD1 matching over 10 bases. Germline loops: CDR1 ENHRY, CDR2 SYGVKD. The CDR3 sequence is 14 residues long. V was pared by 5 bases and J by 3 bases, with 3 bases of the junction left unmatched. CDR3 sequence (DNA): TGTGCCATCAGTAAGACAGGGGGCGACTATGGCTACACCTTC. Translated: CAISKTGGDYGYTF.

The chain joins TRBV9 to TRBJ1-4; 9 positions agree with TRBD1. J gave up 7 bases and V 1 base, and 11 bases lay outside the gene matches. This CDR3 has 17 residues. The germline gives CDR1 SGDLS, CDR2 YYNGEE. CDR3 region: CASSVSPPGQGGEKLFF. CDR3 in DNA: TGTGCCAGCAGCGTAAGTCCTCCGGGACAGGGAGGTGAAAAACTGTTTTTT.

V and J are TRBV27 and TRBJ1-5, with D perhaps matching TRBD1 (5 bases). V lost 2 bases, J lost 7 bases, and 9 bases lay in between. Germline CDR1 MNHEY, CDR2 SMNVEV (reference sequence). There are 13 residues in the CDR3. The CDR3 protein is CASSLQGSQPQHF. The CDR3 nucleotides are TGTGCCAGCAGTTTACAGGGTAGCCAGCCCCAGCATTTT.

This clone was counted a single time. The chain is built from TRBV7-6 and TRBJ1-2; D gene uncertain. Germline V lookup: CDR1 SGHVS, CDR2 FNYEAQ. The CDR3 is 16 amino acids. V dropped 5 bases and J dropped 6 bases, with 22 bases sitting between them. The CDR3 here is CASSPQSGLWGDGYTF. In DNA form, the CDR3 reads TGTGCCAGCAGCCCCCAGTCCGGCCTATGGGGTGATGGCTACACCTTC.

The chain is built from TRBV27 and TRBJ2-7; weak D call: TRBD1 (6 bases). V was clipped by 5 bases and J by 2 bases, with 13 bases between them. Germline assignment: CDR1 MNHEY and CDR2 SMNVEV (reference sequence). This CDR3 spans 14 amino acids. CDR3 coding DNA: TGTGCCAGCAGTAAACAGGGATGGACCTACGAGCAGTACTTC. The encoded protein is CASSKQGWTYEQYF.

This sequence joins TRBV7-9 and TRBJ1-2; D is ambiguous. The germline V and J ends were trimmed by 3 bases and 8 bases, with 10 bases remaining between them. This CDR3 has 12 residues. CDR1 SEHNR and CDR2 FQNEAQ come from the germline V gene (reference sequence). CDR3 nucleotide sequence: TGTGCCAGCAGCTTTAGTGATTCCGGCTACACCTTC. This gives the protein CASSFSDSGYTF.

The count of this clone is one. The V gene is TRBV7-8, the J gene TRBJ2-3; 8 bases match TRBD2. V lost 1 base to trimming and J lost 10 bases; unmatched junction nucleotides: 13. Germline lookup yields CDR1 SGHVS and CDR2 FQNEAQ. CDR3 length: 16 amino acids. This CDR3 is CASSLEVRGAAGPQYF. The CDR3 nucleotides are TGTGCCAGCAGCTTAGAGGTGCGGGGGGCTGCGGGCCCGCAGTATTTT.

CDR3 nucleotides: TGCGCCAGCAGTGAGCAGACTAGCGGGGGGACAGATACGCAGTATTTT. It codes for CASSEQTSGGTDTQYF. The J gene is TRBJ2-3, the V gene TRBV10-1; 13 positions agree with TRBD2. V dropped 2 bases and J dropped 3; count of bases not matched to a gene: 2. The germline gives CDR1 WNHNN, CDR2 SYGVQD (reference sequence). The CDR3 covers 16 residues.

The chain joins TRBV27 to TRBJ1-5; D perhaps matches TRBD1 (6 bases). The CDR3 runs to 15 residues. V was cut by 8 bases and J by 2 bases, with 16 bases left in between. The germline V gene has CDR1 MNHEY and CDR2 SMNVEV (reference sequence). CDR3 DNA sequence: TGTGCCAGCGGCGAAACGGACAGCCGCAATCAGCCCCAGCATTTT. Residues: CASGETDSRNQPQHF.